Each of the 16 T cell receptor beta chains below was sequenced from the same sample in a study of T cell changes during pregnancy in multiple sclerosis. The assay was immunoSEQ multiplex PCR, and TCRdb's table has in-frame clones only and misses some. The sample lists about 92,000 clones, around 90% occurring once. This material consisted of peripheral blood, taken in the first trimester of pregnancy. All receptors come from a female donor with multiple sclerosis, enrolled in a pregnancy study.

The CDR3 reads CASSPLAGGINEQFF. CDR3 nucleotides: TGTGCCAGCAGTCCCCTGGCGGGAGGAATAAATGAGCAGTTCTTC. V and J are TRBV27 and TRBJ2-1; 8 bases are a match to TRBD2. V lost 5 bases to trimming and J lost 7 bases; unmatched junction nucleotides: 10. CDR1 MNHEY and CDR2 SMNVEV come from the germline V gene (reference sequence). The CDR3 loop spans 15 amino acids.

The gene calls are TRBV5-1 and TRBJ2-1; TRBD1 is a possible D gene (6 bases). Trimming stripped 4 bases from V and 0 bases from J, with 20 bases between. Germline values: CDR1 SGHRS, CDR2 YFSETQ. The CDR3 is 18 residues long. The DNA for the CDR3 is TGCGCCAGCAGCGAATTCCTACAGGGTTTAGGCTCCTACAATGAGCAGTTCTTC. This translates into CASSEFLQGLGSYNEQFF.

This sequence joins TRBV29-1 and TRBJ2-1; 10 bases are a match to TRBD2. This CDR3 is 12 amino acids long. Germline CDR1 reads SQVTM; CDR2 reads ANQGSEA. The ends lost 3 bases at V and 7 bases at J; junction bases unmatched: 0. CDR3 region: CSVEGLANEQFF. CDR3 nucleotide sequence: TGCAGCGTTGAGGGACTAGCGAATGAGCAGTTCTTC.

The chain combines TRBV30 with TRBJ2-2, with 7 bases fitting TRBD1. CDR1 is GTSNPN and CDR2 is SVGIG in the germline V gene (reference sequence). This CDR3 is built from 15 residues. Unmatched junction bases numbered 6, after V lost 0 bases and J lost 5 bases. As DNA, the CDR3 is TGTGCCTGGAGTGTACTGGCAGGGGGAACCGGGGAGCTGTTTTTT. Protein product: CAWSVLAGGTGELFF.

The chain is built from TRBV9 and TRBJ2-2, with a possible D match to TRBD1 (5 bases). The CDR3 is made up of 14 amino acids. Germline assignment: CDR1 SGDLS and CDR2 YYNGEE. V shed 5 bases and J shed 2 bases, with 10 bases lying between them. The CDR3 reads CASSDGQNTGELFF. The CDR3 nucleotides read TGTGCCAGCAGTGACGGACAAAACACCGGGGAGCTGTTTTTT.

The V and J genes are TRBV27 and TRBJ1-5, with unresolved D. The CDR3 is 14 residues long. Germline CDR1 reads MNHEY; CDR2 reads SMNVEV (reference sequence). Trimming pared 3 bases from V and 4 bases from J, leaving 10 bases between. CDR3 amino acids: CASSFQAGNQPQHF. The CDR3 DNA is TGTGCCAGCAGTTTTCAGGCGGGAAATCAGCCCCAGCATTTT.

V is TRBV7-2 and J is TRBJ2-5; no firm D call. The CDR3 extends over 14 amino acids. CDR1 SGHTA and CDR2 FQGNSA come from the germline V gene. Trimming pared 1 base from V and 5 bases from J, leaving 11 bases between. DNA of the CDR3: TGTGCCAGCAGCTTAGTACTACCGGCGGAGACCCAGTACTTC. It encodes CASSLVLPAETQYF. Full variable domain (remainder filled in from reference TRBV7-2 and TRBJ2-5): GAGVSQSPSNKVTEKGKDVELRCDPISGHTALYWYRQSLGQGLEFLIYFQGNSAPDKSGLPSDRFSAERTGGSVSTLTIQRTQQEDSAVYLCASSLVLPAETQYFGPGTRLLVL.

This chain joins TRBV5-6 and TRBJ1-2; D is ambiguous. With 4 bases removed from V and 4 bases from J, the gap between germline ends came to 23 bases. Germline values: CDR1 SGHDT, CDR2 YYEEEE. The CDR3 spans 17 residues. The CDR3 reads CASSLDLSHVPIYGYTF. Written as DNA, the CDR3 is TGTGCCAGCAGCCTAGACTTGAGCCACGTCCCTATCTATGGCTACACCTTC.

The chain couples TRBV18 to TRBJ2-1; maybe TRBD2 (6 bases). This CDR3 has 17 residues. Per the germline V gene, CDR1 is KGHSH and CDR2 is LQKENI. Trimming cost V 3 bases and J 0 bases, with 15 bases left between them. CDR3 sequence reads: CASSPRTTRLSYNEQFF. The CDR3 coding sequence is TGTGCCAGCTCACCGCGGACTACCCGACTCTCCTACAATGAGCAGTTCTTC.

The rearrangement uses TRBV19 and TRBJ1-1; the match to TRBD1 covers 8 bases. CDR3 size: 16 residues. CDR1 and CDR2 (germline): LNHDA, SQIVND (reference sequence). V gave up 5 bases and J gave up 3 bases; unmatched junction bases: 11. The DNA for the CDR3 is TGTGCCAGTAGTTTGCCAGGGGGCGCATCGGACACTGAAGCTTTCTTT. Encoded protein: CASSLPGGASDTEAFF. Drawing the rest from reference TRBV19 and TRBJ1-1, the complete variable domain is DGGITQSPKYLFRKEGQNVTLSCEQNLNHDAMYWYRQDPGQGLRLIYYSQIVNDFQKGDIAEGYSVSREKKESFPLTVTSAQKNPTAFYLCASSLPGGASDTEAFFGQGTRLTVV.

This sequence joins TRBV19 and TRBJ1-2; 8 bases map to TRBD1. CDR1 and CDR2 (germline): LNHDA, SQIVND (reference sequence). The CDR3 runs 16 residues. J was trimmed by 0 bases and V by 4 bases; bases with no gene match: 7. Written as DNA, the CDR3 is TGTGCCAGTAGTACAAGACAGGGGTTAGCTAACTATGGCTACACCTTC. Protein: CASSTRQGLANYGYTF.

The chain carries TRBV28 and TRBJ1-4, with 9 bases identical to TRBD1. This CDR3 has 16 amino acids. CDR1 is MDHEN, CDR2 SYDVKM, per germline. The V gene end was trimmed by 3 bases and the J gene end by 8 bases; junction bases not matched to a gene: 10. CDR3 sequence: CASSLADGTGLEKLFF. The CDR3 DNA is TGTGCCAGCAGTTTGGCTGATGGGACAGGGTTAGAAAAACTGTTTTTT.

This clone has just a few counts. The V call is TRBV6-6, the J call TRBJ2-5, with TRBD2 matching 8 bases. The CDR3 is 12 residues long. V shed 4 bases and J 7 bases; nucleotides not matched to a gene: 2. The germline V gene has CDR1 MNHNY and CDR2 SVGAGI (reference sequence). DNA for the CDR3: TGTGCCAGCAGTTCCGGGACTAGGACCCAGTACTTC. Its protein is CASSSGTRTQYF.

V usage is TRBV19 and J usage is TRBJ2-1; 10 bases agree with TRBD2. CDR3 length equals 15 residues. With V trimmed by 5 bases and J by 5 bases, 6 bases remained unmatched. Germline values: CDR1 LNHDA, CDR2 SQIVND (reference sequence). DNA for the CDR3: TGTGCCAGTAGTGTGGAACTAGCGGGAAACAATGAGCAGTTCTTC. Amino acid sequence: CASSVELAGNNEQFF.

This chain joins TRBV9 and TRBJ2-1; D might be TRBD2 (5 bases). V gave up 4 bases and J gave up 2 bases, with 7 bases separating them. The CDR3 is 13 residues long. CDR1 and CDR2 from the germline V gene are SGDLS and YYNGEE. The CDR3 sequence is CASSWGAYNEQFF. In DNA, the CDR3 is TGTGCCAGCAGCTGGGGAGCCTACAATGAGCAGTTCTTC.

As regards this clone: In the same sample, other DNA sequences code for this CDR3. V and J are TRBV5-1 and TRBJ2-7; the match to TRBD2 covers 9 bases. Germline V gene sequence: CDR1 SGHRS, CDR2 YFSETQ. Losses at the gene ends were 0 bases for V and 2 bases for J; bases not matched to a gene: 3. The CDR3 is 15 residues long. Here the CDR3 DNA reads TGCGCCAGCAGCTTGGAGGCGGGGGGGCCCTACGAGCAGTACTTC. This sequence encodes CASSLEAGGPYEQYF.